This TCR beta chain was profiled in a study of blood T cell repertoires in COVID-19. Profiled with immunoSEQ multiplex PCR; TCRdb holds only in-frame clones, not every one. The sample contains tens of thousands of clones, around 72% of which appear only once. Germline V CDR1 and CDR2: SGDLS, YYNGEE. The V end lost 0 bases, the J end lost 6 bases, and 12 bases lay between the germline ends. The CDR3 runs 15 residues. The receptor was derived from a human donor with active or convalescent COVID-19. The donor label of this sample is uncertain. Source material: peripheral blood. This chain links TRBV9 with TRBJ1-4, with unresolved D. CDR3 region: CASSVGPLPHEKLFF. CDR3 nucleotides: TGTGCCAGCAGCGTAGGGCCCCTTCCCCATGAAAAACTGTTTTTT.